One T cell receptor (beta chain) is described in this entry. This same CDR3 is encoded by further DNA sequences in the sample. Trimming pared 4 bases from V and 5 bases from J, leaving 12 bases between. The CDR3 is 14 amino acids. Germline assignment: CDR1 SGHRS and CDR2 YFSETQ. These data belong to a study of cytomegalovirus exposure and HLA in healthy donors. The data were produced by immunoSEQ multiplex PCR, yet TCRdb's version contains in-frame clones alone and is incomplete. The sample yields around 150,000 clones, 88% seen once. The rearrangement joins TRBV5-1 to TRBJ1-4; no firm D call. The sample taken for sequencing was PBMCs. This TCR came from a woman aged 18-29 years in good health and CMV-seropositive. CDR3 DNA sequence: TGCGCCAGCAGCCGGAACCCAGGAAATGAAAAACTGTTTTTT. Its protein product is CASSRNPGNEKLFF.